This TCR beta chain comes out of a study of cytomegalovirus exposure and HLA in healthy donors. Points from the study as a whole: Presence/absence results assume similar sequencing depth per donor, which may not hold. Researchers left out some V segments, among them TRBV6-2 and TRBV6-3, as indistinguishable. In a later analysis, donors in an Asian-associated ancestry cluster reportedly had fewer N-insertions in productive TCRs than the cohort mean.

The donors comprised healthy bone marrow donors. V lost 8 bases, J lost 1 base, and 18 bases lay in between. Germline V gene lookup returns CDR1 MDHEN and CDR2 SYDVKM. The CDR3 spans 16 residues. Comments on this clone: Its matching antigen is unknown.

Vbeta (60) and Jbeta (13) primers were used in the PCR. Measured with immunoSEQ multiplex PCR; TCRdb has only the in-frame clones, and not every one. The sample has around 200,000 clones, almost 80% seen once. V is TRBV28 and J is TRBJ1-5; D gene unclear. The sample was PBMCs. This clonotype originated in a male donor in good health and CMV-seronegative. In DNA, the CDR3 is TGTGCCAGCTCCTACCTACGTCCCCTAAGCAATCAGCCCCAGCATTTT. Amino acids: CASSYLRPLSNQPQHF.